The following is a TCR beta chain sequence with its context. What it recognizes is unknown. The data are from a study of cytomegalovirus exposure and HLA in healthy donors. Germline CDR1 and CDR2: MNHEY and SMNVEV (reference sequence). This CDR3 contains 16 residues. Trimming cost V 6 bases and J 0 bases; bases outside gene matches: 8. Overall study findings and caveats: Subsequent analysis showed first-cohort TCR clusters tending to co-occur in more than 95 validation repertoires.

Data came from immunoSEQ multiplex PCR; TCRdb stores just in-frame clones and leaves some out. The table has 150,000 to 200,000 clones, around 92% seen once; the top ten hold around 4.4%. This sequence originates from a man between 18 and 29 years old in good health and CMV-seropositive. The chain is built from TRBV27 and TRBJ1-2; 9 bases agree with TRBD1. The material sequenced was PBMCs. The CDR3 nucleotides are TGTGCCAGCAGCCGACAGGGGGGAACTGCTAACTATGGCTACACCTTC. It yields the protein CASSRQGGTANYGYTF.